This TCR beta chain was obtained from a study of T cell repertoires in cytomegalovirus infection (dated by TCRdb to between 2018 and 2021). About the investigation overall: The peptide stimulations were aimed at well-studied HLA-B-restricted epitopes as well as recently identified HLA-C-restricted CMV epitopes, whose presentation resists viral immunomodulation. The HLA type of each donor mattered for the analysis, because public TCR beta signatures pointed to carriage of CMV infection along with the matching HLA type.

For CDR1 and CDR2, the germline V gene lists SGHRS and YFSETQ. The CDR3 starts with the cysteine, ends with the phenylalanine, and has 17 residues. Only the CDR3 DNA stays, 51 bases, in frame from base 1. V and J are trimmed by 4 bases and 2 bases, and the gene matches miss 12 bases of the junction. Sequencing took place on an Illumina HiSeq 1500. In TCRdb, the public reads were trimmed at Q25 with fastp and aligned with MiXCR, with productive beta chains retained. Every distinct CDR3 protein forms one entry, paired with its most common genes and DNA. The sample has some 940,000 distinct CDR3 sequences on record, around 32% of them singletons. The top ten clones comprise 13% of the sample. Reading the label with the study, this specimen's treatment or condition is: in vitro stimulation with specific CMV peptide epitopes to enrich CMV-specific T cells. Overall study outcomes, separate from this receptor: In both this cohort and an independent cohort of some 370 donors, the cumulative frequency of public TCR beta family members distinguished carriers of CMV infection plus the relevant HLA type. The ex vivo response was dominated by HLA-C-restricted CMV-specific TCR beta clonotypes, which also provided the single most frequent clonotype in two of eight donors.

With regard to this clonotype: The target of this receptor is not known. No much larger clone exists at a distance of one base, and base qualities are not known.

The source is a human donor in good health (CMV status not recorded). Some clones in this sample may be carry-over from other donors' samples. The specimen was cultured CD8+ T cells from PBMCs, collected from culture after CMV antigen stimulation. The chain joins TRBV5-1 to TRBJ2-3; TRBD2 lines up with 8 middle nucleotides. The DNA sequence is given as TGCGCCAGCAGCACAACCCCACTAGCGGAGTACACAGATACGCAGTATTTT. Its product reads: CASSTTPLAEYTDTQYF.